This TCR beta chain originates from a study of cytomegalovirus exposure and HLA in healthy donors. Study results and limitations: When presence/absence was analysed, sequencing depth was taken to be roughly uniform across donors. For most TCR beta V segments, an earlier analysis put the productive rate at about 87% or about 30% of the time. Some V segments (TRBV6-2 and TRBV6-3 among them) were excluded as indistinguishable. TCR beta V- and J-gene trimming was later associated with a missense DCLRE1C variant.

Note on this clone: The antigen is unknown.

PCR amplification relied on 60 Vbeta primers (plus 13 Jbeta primers). The assay was immunoSEQ multiplex PCR, and TCRdb's table has in-frame clones only and misses some. Of over 150,000 clones detected, 80% to 90% appear once; the ten largest clones hold roughly an eighth. Germline V gene lookup returns CDR1 KGHSH and CDR2 LQKENI. Trimming removed 6 bases from V and 2 bases from J, with 10 bases in between. CDR3 length equals 14 residues. This receptor was obtained from a woman in her 50s in good health and CMV-seronegative. Sequenced: PBMCs. This rearrangement joins TRBV18 to TRBJ1-4; D remains unclear. CDR3 in DNA: TGTGCCAGCTCCCCCCACTTTACTAATGAAAAACTGTTTTTT. Protein: CASSPHFTNEKLFF.